This T cell receptor (beta chain) was captured by sequencing in a study of T-cell memory formation after mild COVID-19. Study outcomes and limitations: There were some responding clones in pre-infection memory, which suggested that cross-reactive memory had joined. A balance of CD4 and CD8 characterized clones contracting day 15 to 85, whereas later expanders leaned CD4+.

V shed 3 bases and J 4 bases; nucleotides not matched to a gene: 5. The germline V gene has CDR1 SGHRS and CDR2 YFSETQ. The CDR3 contains 15 residues. Constant-segment primers and 5'RACE yielded cDNA libraries for TCR alpha and TCR beta, each carrying sample barcodes and UMIs. TCRdb re-called the 5' RACE reads with MiXCR, one entry per CDR3 protein. The sample carries over 150,000 distinct CDR3 sequences, roughly 23% recorded once. As to this clonotype: Its antigen is undetermined.

Sequenced sample: PBMCs or a T cell subset sorted from them (not recorded which). The V gene is TRBV5-1, the J gene TRBJ2-5, with TRBD1 matching over 11 bases. The clonotype originates from an adult woman who had mild COVID-19 (a few samples of this study predate the infection). Cell type and time point are not known. DNA for the CDR3: TGCGCCAGCAGCTCCGGGACAGGGGGTGGAGAGACCCAGTACTTC. Protein: CASSSGTGGGETQYF. The full variable domain, in which reference TRBV5-1 and TRBJ2-5 provide the parts outside the CDR3, is KAGVTQTPRYLIKTRGQQVTLSCSPISGHRSVSWYQQTPGQGLQFLFEYFSETQRNKGNFPGRFSGRQFSNSRSEMNVSTLELGDSALYLCASSSGTGGGETQYFGPGTRLLVL.